A single sample is the source of the 5 T cell receptor beta chains below, sequenced in a study of T cells in localized non-small cell lung cancer. Assay used: immunoSEQ multiplex PCR; TCRdb lists only in-frame clones, some missing. Of approximately 41,000 clones detected, around nine tenths appear once; the ten largest clones hold approximately 2.5%. The specimen comprised peripheral blood, sampled before any cancer treatment. The receptors here all came from a female donor older than 55 with stage I squamous cell lung carcinoma.

V gene TRBV30 combines with J gene TRBJ2-7, with D possibly being TRBD1 or TRBD2 (5 bases each). V was shortened by 8 bases and J by 7 bases, with 12 bases between the two germline ends. The CDR3 runs to 10 residues. Germline CDR1 reads GTSNPN; CDR2 reads SVGIG (reference sequence). The CDR3 sequence is CAGGRMEQYF. CDR3 nucleotide sequence: TGTGCCGGGGGTAGAATGGAGCAGTACTTC.

V gene TRBV19 combines with J gene TRBJ1-5, with a tentative D call TRBD1 (5 bases). Germline values: CDR1 LNHDA, CDR2 SQIVND (reference sequence). The CDR3 covers 15 residues. V shed 4 bases and J shed 10 bases, with 20 bases lying between them. In nucleotides, the CDR3 is TGTGCCAGTAGTACTTTCGACAGTTTCCCCCATCCCCAGCATTTT. Translated, it gives CASSTFDSFPHPQHF.

The chain joins TRBV6-5 to TRBJ2-7; 10 bases are shared with TRBD1. The CDR3 loop spans 15 amino acids. In germline, CDR1 is MNHEY, CDR2 SVGAGI. V shed 4 bases and J 3 bases; nucleotides not matched to a gene: 6. CDR3 sequence reads: CASSSPRDRGYEQYF. The CDR3 DNA follows: TGTGCCAGCAGTTCCCCCCGGGACAGGGGCTACGAGCAGTACTTC.

This clone has just a few counts. The chain has TRBV7-3 and TRBJ2-3; 8 bases match TRBD2. Looked up from germline, CDR1 is SGHTA and CDR2 is FQGTGA. The junction had 5 bases not matched to a gene; V was cut back by 4 bases and J by 11 bases. CDR3 length: 12 amino acids. The CDR3 region is CASSSPGGQQYF. In DNA, the CDR3 is TGTGCCAGCAGCTCTCCGGGAGGGCAGCAGTATTTT.

This clone was found once. J is TRBJ2-7 and V is TRBV7-3, with a weak D call TRBD2 (8 bases). The V gene lost 5 bases and the J gene lost 2 bases, with 13 bases spanning the gap. The germline V gene has CDR1 SGHTA and CDR2 FQGTGA. This CDR3 has 14 residues. As DNA, the CDR3 is TGTGCCAGCAGCCCCGGGAGGGGGCCCTACGAGCAGTACTTC. It yields the protein CASSPGRGPYEQYF.